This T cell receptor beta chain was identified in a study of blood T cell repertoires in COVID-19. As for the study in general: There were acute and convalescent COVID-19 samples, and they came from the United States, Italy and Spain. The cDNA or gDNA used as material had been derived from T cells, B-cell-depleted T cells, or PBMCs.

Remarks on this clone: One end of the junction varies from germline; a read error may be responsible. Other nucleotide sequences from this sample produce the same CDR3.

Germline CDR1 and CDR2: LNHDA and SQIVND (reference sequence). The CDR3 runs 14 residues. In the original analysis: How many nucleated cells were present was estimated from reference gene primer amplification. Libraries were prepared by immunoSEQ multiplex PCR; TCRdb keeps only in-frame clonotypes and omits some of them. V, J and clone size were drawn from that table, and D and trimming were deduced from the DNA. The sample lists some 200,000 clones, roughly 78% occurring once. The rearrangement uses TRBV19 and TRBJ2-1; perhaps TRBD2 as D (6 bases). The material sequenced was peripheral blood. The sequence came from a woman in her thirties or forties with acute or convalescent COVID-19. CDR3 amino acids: CATQAGSSYNEQFF. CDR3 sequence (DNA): TGCGCCACCCAGGCGGGAAGCTCCTACAATGAGCAGTTCTTC. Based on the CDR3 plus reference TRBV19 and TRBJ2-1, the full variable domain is DGGITQSPKYLFRKEGQNVTLSCEQNLNHDAMYWYRQDPGQGLRLIYYSQIVNDFQKGDIAEGYSVSREKKESFPLTVTSAQKNPTAFYLCATQAGSSYNEQFFGPGTRLTVL.